This T cell receptor beta chain is drawn from a study (dated by TCRdb to 2016 to 2017). Of note for this clonotype: The antigen this receptor binds is unknown. Within one base of it there is no much larger clone, and no base qualities were kept.

The library was obtained by RT-PCR. Sequencing instrument: Illumina MiSeq. TCRdb's own reprocessing of the public reads used fastp at Q25 and MiXCR and kept productive beta chains. Rows merge per CDR3 protein into single entries with the most common DNA and genes. The sample data list hundreds of thousands of distinct CDR3 sequences, and approximately 14% of these were observed just once. The ten largest make up roughly 3.9% of the sample. Input material: memory CD4+ T cells from blood. This TCR was sampled from a female donor in good health, serving as a healthy control.

The bases read TGTGCCAGCAGCCAAAGGCCCTACAGCGGGACATTGGCGGATACGCAGTATTTT. Translated, it gives CASSQRPYSGTLADTQYF. The rearranged segments are TRBV4-2 and TRBJ2-3; matching of 7 bases hints at TRBD2 as the D gene. Taken from cysteine to phenylalanine, the CDR3 has 18 residues. The only DNA kept is the CDR3, 54 bases in frame from the first base. V loses 2 bases, J loses 6 bases, and the germline ends lie 24 bases apart. Sequences LGHNA (CDR1) and YNFKEQ (CDR2) are obtained from the germline V gene.